One sample yielded the 24 T cell receptor beta chains listed below, sequenced in a study of CD8+ T cells in alopecia areata. Treatment in this sample: oral pan-JAK inhibitor, 5-10 mg twice daily. Reverse transcription of extracted RNA yielded cDNA, which provided the sequencing template. Data came from immunoSEQ multiplex PCR; TCRdb stores just in-frame clones and leaves some out. Seen here are over 95,000 clones, 50% to 75% observed once, and the top ten hold roughly 15%. This specimen consisted of CD8+ T cells sorted from blood, obtained at week 4, from a patient treated with tofacitinib. These receptors came from a human donor with alopecia areata.

The chain links TRBV13 to TRBJ1-2, with D unresolved. The CDR3 is 13 amino acids. Trimming left V 5 bases short and J 3 bases short, with 10 bases between. The germline gives CDR1 PRHDT, CDR2 FYEKMQ (reference sequence). The CDR3 coding sequence is TGTGCCAGCAGCCAAGGACGGGACTATGGCTACACCTTC. Its protein is CASSQGRDYGYTF. Based on the CDR3 plus reference TRBV13 and TRBJ1-2, the full variable domain is AAGVIQSPRHLIKEKRETATLKCYPIPRHDTVYWYQQGPGQDPQFLISFYEKMQSDKGSIPDRFSAQQFSDYHSELNMSSLELGDSALYFCASSQGRDYGYTFGSGTRLTVV.

The chain couples TRBV7-2 to TRBJ2-1; 9 bases match TRBD2. This CDR3 has 13 amino acids. V gave up 6 bases and J gave up 5 bases; unmatched junction bases: 2. Germline CDR1 reads SGHTA; CDR2 reads FQGNSA. CDR3 protein: CASRAGGHNEQFF. The CDR3 DNA sequence: TGTGCCAGCAGAGCGGGGGGCCACAATGAGCAGTTCTTC.

The chain recombines TRBV5-4 with TRBJ2-4, with D possibly being TRBD2 (5 bases). There are 14 residues in the CDR3. Germline V lookup: CDR1 SGHNT, CDR2 YYREEE (reference sequence). Trimming removed 4 bases from V and 5 bases from J, with 13 bases in between. In DNA form, the CDR3 reads TGTGCCAGCAGCACCCGGGAAAAGGAAAACATTCAGTACTTC. This sequence encodes CASSTREKENIQYF.

The V gene is TRBV4-3, the J gene TRBJ2-3; D not certain. V was clipped by 3 bases and J by 0 bases, with 13 bases between them. Germline CDR1 and CDR2: LGHNA and YSLEER. The CDR3 covers 16 residues. DNA for the CDR3: TGCGCCAGCAGCCATGGCAGTTCTACTAGCACAGATACGCAGTATTTT. Translated: CASSHGSSTSTDTQYF.

This clone was picked up a small number of times. The V gene is TRBV7-9, the J gene TRBJ2-3; a weak D match, TRBD1 (5 bases). V was trimmed by 4 bases and J by 1 base, leaving 9 bases between them. CDR3 size: 14 residues. Germline V lookup: CDR1 SEHNR, CDR2 FQNEAQ (reference sequence). The CDR3 DNA sequence: TGTGCCAGCAGCTCGACAGAGCGCACAGATACGCAGTATTTT. Its translation is CASSSTERTDTQYF.

The V gene is TRBV30, the J gene TRBJ2-3; TRBD2 aligns across 10 bases. Germline CDR1 GTSNPN, CDR2 SVGIG (reference sequence). The CDR3 contains 16 residues. V lost 0 bases, J lost 3 bases, and 6 bases stayed unmatched. The CDR3 loop reads CAWSVRSGRGTDTQYF. For the CDR3, the DNA is TGTGCCTGGAGTGTACGGAGCGGGAGGGGGACAGATACGCAGTATTTT.

The J gene is TRBJ2-7, the V gene TRBV5-1; D perhaps matches TRBD2 (5 bases). This CDR3 spans 16 amino acids. The germline V and J ends were trimmed by 4 bases and 0 bases, with 17 bases remaining between them. In germline, CDR1 is SGHRS, CDR2 YFSETQ. CDR3 protein: CASSLVGRVSSYEQYF. The CDR3 DNA sequence: TGCGCCAGCAGCCTGGTCGGGCGGGTGAGCTCCTACGAGCAGTACTTC.

In this sample, this clone turned up a few times. This sequence joins TRBV11-2 and TRBJ2-3; 10 bases map to TRBD2. V gave up 2 bases and J gave up 4 bases; unmatched junction bases: 6. Per germline, CDR1 SGHAT and CDR2 FQNNGV. The length of the CDR3 is 16 residues. The CDR3 sequence: CASSLPPSGGADTQYF. Written as DNA, the CDR3 is TGTGCCAGCAGCTTACCCCCCAGCGGGGGGGCAGATACGCAGTATTTT.

By sample fraction, this clone is medium-sized. Other DNA sequences within the sample encode an identical CDR3. The J gene is TRBJ2-2, the V gene TRBV4-1; 8 bases map to TRBD1. Germline CDR1 MGHRA, CDR2 YSYEKL. The CDR3 sequence is 16 residues long. The J segment lost 3 bases and the V segment lost 2 bases, leaving 5 bases of the junction unmatched. CDR3 DNA sequence: TGCGCCAGCAGCCAACACGACAGGGGCGACACCGGGGAGCTGTTTTTT. It yields the protein CASSQHDRGDTGELFF.

The chain couples TRBV5-6 to TRBJ2-1; D not resolved. The CDR3 totals 13 residues. With 4 bases removed from V and 2 bases from J, the gap between germline ends came to 7 bases. The germline gives CDR1 SGHDT, CDR2 YYEEEE. This CDR3 reads CASSLDTYNEQFF. The CDR3 bases are TGTGCCAGCAGCCTTGACACCTACAATGAGCAGTTCTTC. Drawing the rest from reference TRBV5-6 and TRBJ2-1, the complete variable domain is DAGVTQSPTHLIKTRGQQVTLRCSPKSGHDTVSWYQQALGQGPQFIFQYYEEEERQRGNFPDRFSGHQFPNYSSELNVNALLLGDSALYLCASSLDTYNEQFFGPGTRLTVL.

The rearrangement joins TRBV30 to TRBJ1-2; D is unresolved. The germline gives CDR1 GTSNPN, CDR2 SVGIG (reference sequence). This CDR3 region has 13 residues. V lost 4 bases, J lost 0 bases, and 9 bases lay in between. In DNA form, the CDR3 reads TGTGCCTGGACGGACGGCACTAACTATGGCTACACCTTC. Amino acid sequence: CAWTDGTNYGYTF.

The gene calls are TRBV4-1 and TRBJ1-5; D is undetermined. In germline, CDR1 is MGHRA, CDR2 YSYEKL. The CDR3 contains 13 residues. Trimming took off 4 bases at V and 5 bases at J, with 9 bases between the two ends. The CDR3 is CASSPVLDQPQHF. CDR3 in DNA: TGCGCCAGCAGCCCTGTCCTTGATCAGCCCCAGCATTTT.

The chain has TRBV6-6 and TRBJ2-2; D remains unclear. This CDR3 spans 13 amino acids. Germline lookup yields CDR1 MNHNY and CDR2 SVGAGI (reference sequence). Trimming pared 2 bases from V and 3 bases from J, leaving 4 bases between. CDR3: CASSYRDTGELFF. In DNA, the CDR3 is TGTGCCAGCAGTTACAGGGACACCGGGGAGCTGTTTTTT.

This clone appeared a few times. CDR3 in amino acids: CASSFGSAGMNTEAFF. CDR3 sequence (DNA): TGTGCCAGCAGTTTTGGTTCCGCAGGAATGAACACTGAAGCTTTCTTT. The rearrangement joins TRBV28 to TRBJ1-1; the D is unclear. Germline loops: CDR1 MDHEN, CDR2 SYDVKM. The CDR3 runs 16 residues. Trimming took 3 bases from V and 0 from J, leaving 14 bases between them.

This clone was observed a handful of times. This sequence joins TRBV29-1 and TRBJ2-1, with D maybe TRBD2 (6 bases). V was clipped by 4 bases and J by 9 bases, with 13 bases between them. The CDR3 has 12 residues. Germline CDR1 reads SQVTM; CDR2 reads ANQGSEA. This chain's CDR3 is CSVGTGDIEQFF. CDR3 DNA sequence: TGCAGCGTTGGTACGGGAGACATTGAGCAGTTCTTC.

This clone was seen a few times. CDR3 protein: CASSPPSPDRGKNTEAFF. The DNA of the CDR3 is TGCGCCAGCAGCCCGCCATCCCCGGACAGGGGAAAGAACACTGAAGCTTTCTTT. The genes are TRBV5-1 and TRBJ1-1; 9 bases are a match to TRBD1. This CDR3 is built from 18 residues. CDR1 and CDR2 (germline): SGHRS, YFSETQ. The ends lost 4 bases at V and 1 base at J; junction bases unmatched: 14.

This sequence joins TRBV30 and TRBJ1-2; 10 bases line up with TRBD1. CDR3 length: 13 residues. V was pared by 3 bases and J by 6 bases, with 4 bases of the junction left unmatched. Germline loops: CDR1 GTSNPN, CDR2 SVGIG (reference sequence). The CDR3 DNA reads TGTGCCTGGAGGCTAGGGACAGGGGATGGCTACACCTTC. The encoded protein is CAWRLGTGDGYTF.

This CDR3 reads CASSVEDLLDTQYF. The CDR3, as DNA: TGTGCCAGCAGCGTAGAGGACCTCTTAGATACGCAGTATTTT. This sequence joins TRBV9 and TRBJ2-3; the D is unclear. The CDR3 has 14 amino acids. Trimming stripped 0 bases from V and 5 bases from J, with 10 bases between. Germline V gives CDR1 SGDLS, CDR2 YYNGEE.

The chain recombines TRBV6-6 with TRBJ2-7; D not certain. The CDR3 loop spans 13 amino acids. From germline, CDR1 is MNHNY and CDR2 SVGAGI (reference sequence). V lost 2 bases and J lost 5, with 10 bases in between. CDR3 residues: CASSYEAIHEQYF. In nucleotides, the CDR3 is TGTGCCAGCAGTTACGAGGCGATCCACGAGCAGTACTTC.

The chain couples TRBV28 to TRBJ2-5; 7 bases match TRBD1. CDR1 and CDR2 (germline): MDHEN, SYDVKM. The CDR3 runs 14 residues. V was pared by 2 bases and J by 7 bases, with 7 bases of the junction left unmatched. CDR3 DNA: TGTGCCAGCAGTTTAAGGGGGCAGGCGAGGACCCAGTACTTC. This encodes CASSLRGQARTQYF.

The rearrangement joins TRBV9 to TRBJ2-2; 8 bases agree with TRBD1. Germline trimming cut 3 bases from V and 1 base from J; bases unmatched to any gene: 5. CDR3 length: 16 amino acids. Germline CDR1 reads SGDLS; CDR2 reads YYNGEE. This CDR3 is CASSEAGTGNTGELFF. As DNA, the CDR3 is TGTGCCAGCAGCGAAGCCGGGACAGGGAACACCGGGGAGCTGTTTTTT. The whole variable domain, remainder taken from reference TRBV9 and TRBJ2-2, is DSGVTQTPKHLITATGQRVTLRCSPRSGDLSVYWYQQSLDQGLQFLIQYYNGEERAKGNILERFSAQQFPDLHSELNLSSLELGDSALYFCASSEAGTGNTGELFFGEGSRLTVL.

V and J are TRBV12-5 and TRBJ2-1; possibly TRBD1 for D (5 bases). The germline V gene encodes CDR1 LGHNT and CDR2 FRNRAP. V was pared by 5 bases and J by 4 bases, with 15 bases between. The CDR3 has 15 residues. CDR3 sequence (DNA): TGTGCTAGTGGTCCCGGTAGGGGCGATTACAATGAGCAGTTCTTC. The encoded protein is CASGPGRGDYNEQFF.

This chain connects TRBV19 to TRBJ2-1, with 13 bases identical to TRBD2. CDR1 LNHDA and CDR2 SQIVND come from the germline V gene (reference sequence). The V gene end was trimmed by 3 bases and the J gene end by 5 bases; junction bases not matched to a gene: 4. The CDR3 totals 16 residues. CDR3 bases: TGTGCCAGTAGTATTCTGGGACTAGCGGGAAACAATGAGCAGTTCTTC. This gives the protein CASSILGLAGNNEQFF.

Of note for this clone: The junction departs from the called germline gene at one end, perhaps through a read error. Other DNA sequences in this specimen translate into the identical CDR3. V and J are TRBV27 and TRBJ2-1; D is ambiguous. The CDR3 spans 11 residues. CDR1 is MNHEY and CDR2 is SMNVEV in the germline V gene (reference sequence). In DNA form, the CDR3 reads TGTGCCAGCAGTTCCTTCAATGAGCAGTTCTTC. Amino acid sequence: CASSSFNEQFF.